The rows below give T cell receptor beta chains drawn from one sample of a study of T cells in Graves' hyperthyroidism and ophthalmopathy. From the multiplex PCR reads, TCRdb called clonotypes with MiXCR, one entry per CDR3 protein. The sample lists some 800,000 distinct CDR3 sequences; approximately 40% were seen once. Sequencing input: blood. Receptor source: a man aged 18-30 years with Graves' hyperthyroidism. CDR3s include the opening cysteine and the closing phenylalanine or tryptophan. A D gene is named only where the DNA matches it firmly. Some rows mark clone size as missing; the rest say once, few, many or name a class of expanded clone.

J gene: TRBJ1-1
D gene: TRBD1
clone size: .
V gene: TRBV29-1
CDR3 protein: CSAQTGTGAANTEAFF
CDR3 DNA: TGCAGCGCCCAAACCGGGACAGGAGCCGCGAACACTGAAGCTTTCTTT

J gene: TRBJ1-4
D gene: TRBD1
clone size: few
V gene: TRBV19
CDR3 protein: CASFQGDPEPTNEKLFF
CDR3 DNA: TGTGCCAGTTTTCAGGGGGACCCCGAACCAACTAATGAAAAACTGTTTTTT

J gene: TRBJ1-1
D gene: TRBD1
clone size: .
V gene: TRBV29-1
CDR3 protein: CSVGQGTYEAFF
CDR3 DNA: TGCAGCGTTGGACAGGGCACCTATGAAGCTTTCTTT

J gene: TRBJ2-3
D gene: .
clone size: .
V gene: TRBV20-1
CDR3 protein: CSATGYRTDTQYF
CDR3 DNA: TGCAGTGCTACGGGGTATCGAACAGATACGCAGTATTTT

J gene: TRBJ1-5
D gene: .
clone size: .
V gene: TRBV20-1
CDR3 protein: CSARTAPNQPQHF
CDR3 DNA: TGCAGTGCCCGGACGGCCCCAAATCAGCCCCAGCATTTT

J gene: TRBJ1-5
D gene: TRBD1
clone size: .
V gene: TRBV10-3
CDR3 protein: CAPRGQGTNQPQHF
CDR3 DNA: TGTGCTCCTCGAGGACAGGGGACGAATCAGCCCCAGCATTTT

J gene: TRBJ1-1
D gene: .
clone size: .
V gene: TRBV13
CDR3 protein: CASSPPFGDFGGTEAFF
CDR3 DNA: TGTGCCAGCAGTCCTCCATTTGGGGATTTCGGAGGTACTGAAGCTTTCTTT

J gene: TRBJ2-5
D gene: .
clone size: .
V gene: TRBV27
CDR3 protein: CASTTPVVRTQYF
CDR3 DNA: TGTGCCAGCACCACCCCCGTGGTGCGGACCCAGTACTTC

J gene: TRBJ2-6
D gene: .
clone size: .
V gene: TRBV5-1
CDR3 protein: CASSSGAGNYVLTF
CDR3 DNA: TGCGCCAGCAGCTCGGGCGCGGGGAACTACGTCCTGACTTTC

J gene: TRBJ1-4
D gene: TRBD1
clone size: .
V gene: TRBV9
CDR3 protein: CASSQRGVGQGNEKLFF
CDR3 DNA: TGTGCCAGCAGCCAAAGGGGGGTGGGACAGGGTAATGAAAAACTGTTTTTT

J gene: TRBJ1-3
D gene: TRBD1
clone size: .
V gene: TRBV28
CDR3 protein: CASSDTGTAGNTIYF
CDR3 DNA: TGTGCCAGCAGTGACACCGGGACAGCTGGAAACACCATATATTTT

J gene: TRBJ1-1
D gene: .
clone size: .
V gene: TRBV28
CDR3 protein: CASSLDSGAFF
CDR3 DNA: TGTGCCAGCAGTTTGGATAGTGGAGCTTTCTTT

J gene: TRBJ1-6
D gene: .
clone size: few
V gene: TRBV11-2
CDR3 protein: CASSLGFGRGNSPLHF
CDR3 DNA: TGTGCCAGCAGCTTAGGGTTTGGTCGGGGTAATTCACCCCTCCACTTT

J gene: TRBJ2-2
D gene: .
clone size: .
V gene: TRBV25-1
CDR3 protein: CASSLTWNTGELFF
CDR3 DNA: TGTGCCAGCAGTCTGACCTGGAACACCGGGGAGCTGTTTTTT

J gene: TRBJ2-7
D gene: .
clone size: few
V gene: TRBV20-1
CDR3 protein: CSARVGGGRGYEQYF
CDR3 DNA: TGCAGTGCTAGAGTCGGGGGTGGAAGGGGCTACGAGCAGTACTTC

J gene: TRBJ1-5
D gene: TRBD1
clone size: .
V gene: TRBV10-2
CDR3 protein: CASRQGVGSNQPQHF
CDR3 DNA: TGCGCCAGCAGGCAGGGGGTAGGGAGCAATCAGCCCCAGCATTTT

J gene: TRBJ2-7
D gene: .
clone size: few
V gene: TRBV4-3
CDR3 protein: CASSQEGTPLDEQYF
CDR3 DNA: TGCGCCAGCAGCCAAGAGGGGACCCCGTTGGACGAGCAGTACTTC

J gene: TRBJ1-2
D gene: TRBD1
clone size: once
V gene: TRBV11-2
CDR3 protein: CASSIGQGTVYGYTF
CDR3 DNA: TGTGCCAGCAGCATCGGACAGGGGACGGTCTATGGCTACACCTTC

J gene: TRBJ1-1
D gene: .
clone size: .
V gene: TRBV20-1
CDR3 protein: CSARPRKGASTDAFF
CDR3 DNA: TGCAGTGCTAGACCCCGAAAAGGGGCCTCAACTGACGCTTTCTTT

J gene: TRBJ1-2
D gene: .
clone size: many
V gene: TRBV19
CDR3 protein: CASSMAGGVSDGYTF
CDR3 DNA: TGTGCCAGTAGTATGGCGGGGGGCGTGAGCGATGGCTACACCTTC

J gene: TRBJ2-5
D gene: .
clone size: .
V gene: TRBV7-9
CDR3 protein: CASSAAEAETQYF
CDR3 DNA: TGTGCCAGCAGCGCCGCTGAAGCGGAGACCCAGTACTTC

J gene: TRBJ2-2
D gene: .
clone size: .
V gene: TRBV7-2
CDR3 protein: CASSFWDTGELFF
CDR3 DNA: TGTGCCAGCAGCTTCTGGGACACCGGGGAGCTGTTTTTT

J gene: TRBJ1-5
D gene: .
clone size: .
V gene: TRBV10-3
CDR3 protein: CAISVLGQPQHF
CDR3 DNA: TGTGCCATCAGTGTGTTGGGTCAGCCCCAGCATTTT

J gene: TRBJ1-4
D gene: .
clone size: once
V gene: TRBV25-1
CDR3 protein: CASSSYRGNEKLFF
CDR3 DNA: TGTGCCAGCAGCTCCTATCGAGGGAACGAAAAACTGTTTTTT

J gene: TRBJ1-6
D gene: .
clone size: many
V gene: TRBV2
CDR3 protein: CASSDYLSNSPLHF
CDR3 DNA: TGTGCCAGCAGTGACTACCTCTCAAATTCACCCCTCCACTTT

J gene: TRBJ2-5
D gene: TRBD1
clone size: few
V gene: TRBV7-9
CDR3 protein: CASSLARQGGLQETQYF
CDR3 DNA: TGTGCCAGCAGCTTAGCGCGACAGGGGGGCCTTCAAGAGACCCAGTACTTC

J gene: TRBJ1-5
D gene: TRBD1
clone size: .
V gene: TRBV25-1
CDR3 protein: CASRAQGFSNQPQHF
CDR3 DNA: TGTGCCAGCAGAGCACAGGGGTTTAGCAATCAGCCCCAGCATTTT

J gene: TRBJ1-1
D gene: .
clone size: many
V gene: TRBV5-1
CDR3 protein: CASSPFGATEAFF
CDR3 DNA: TGCGCCAGCAGCCCTTTTGGGGCTACTGAAGCTTTCTTT

J gene: TRBJ1-2
D gene: .
clone size: many
V gene: TRBV20-1
CDR3 protein: CSASPTGGYTF
CDR3 DNA: TGCAGTGCTAGCCCCACGGGTGGCTACACCTTC

J gene: TRBJ1-5
D gene: TRBD1
clone size: few
V gene: TRBV4-1
CDR3 protein: CASSRRQGDGNQPQHF
CDR3 DNA: TGCGCCAGCAGCCGTAGACAGGGAGATGGCAATCAGCCCCAGCATTTT

J gene: TRBJ2-5
D gene: .
clone size: few
V gene: TRBV5-1
CDR3 protein: CASSLEPDSQETQYF
CDR3 DNA: TGCGCCAGCAGCTTGGAACCCGACTCCCAAGAGACCCAGTACTTC

J gene: TRBJ2-2
D gene: .
clone size: few
V gene: TRBV24-1
CDR3 protein: CATSDQGFDTGELFF
CDR3 DNA: TGTGCCACCAGTGATCAAGGGTTTGACACCGGGGAGCTGTTTTTT

J gene: TRBJ2-7
D gene: .
clone size: many
V gene: TRBV20-1
CDR3 protein: CSASTVFHGSYEQYF
CDR3 DNA: TGCAGTGCTAGTACGGTCTTCCATGGCTCCTACGAGCAGTACTTC

J gene: TRBJ2-7
D gene: TRBD2
clone size: .
V gene: TRBV2
CDR3 protein: CASSGLAGVLSEQYF
CDR3 DNA: TGTGCCAGCAGTGGACTAGCGGGGGTTTTAAGCGAGCAGTACTTC

J gene: TRBJ1-2
D gene: TRBD1
clone size: .
V gene: TRBV29-1
CDR3 protein: CSSDRGIDGYTF
CDR3 DNA: TGCAGCAGTGACAGGGGAATTGATGGCTACACCTTC

J gene: TRBJ2-5
D gene: TRBD2
clone size: .
V gene: TRBV2
CDR3 protein: CASSFGGGHPETQYF
CDR3 DNA: TGTGCCAGCAGTTTCGGGGGGGGCCATCCAGAGACCCAGTACTTC

J gene: TRBJ1-6
D gene: .
clone size: many
V gene: TRBV13
CDR3 protein: CASSPEGPNSPLHF
CDR3 DNA: TGTGCCAGCAGCCCGGAGGGGCCGAATTCACCCCTCCACTTT

J gene: TRBJ1-4
D gene: .
clone size: .
V gene: TRBV2
CDR3 protein: CASIEGRGREKLFF
CDR3 DNA: TGTGCCAGCATTGAGGGAAGGGGCAGGGAAAAACTGTTTTTT

J gene: TRBJ1-4
D gene: TRBD1
clone size: many
V gene: TRBV10-3
CDR3 protein: CAISPRTGEYEKLFF
CDR3 DNA: TGTGCCATCAGTCCACGGACAGGGGAATATGAAAAACTGTTTTTT

J gene: TRBJ1-1
D gene: .
clone size: many
V gene: TRBV7-6
CDR3 protein: CASSQNDRIMNTEAFF
CDR3 DNA: TGTGCCAGCAGCCAAAACGACAGGATCATGAACACTGAAGCTTTCTTT

J gene: TRBJ2-7
D gene: .
clone size: few
V gene: TRBV5-1
CDR3 protein: CASSLGGRFYEQYF
CDR3 DNA: TGCGCCAGCAGCTTGGGCGGCAGATTCTACGAGCAGTACTTC

J gene: TRBJ2-7
D gene: .
clone size: few
V gene: TRBV14
CDR3 protein: CASSRATGTISYEQYF
CDR3 DNA: TGTGCCAGCAGCCGGGCCACCGGGACAATCTCCTACGAGCAGTACTTC

J gene: TRBJ2-2
D gene: .
clone size: .
V gene: TRBV11-3
CDR3 protein: CTSSGTSNTGELFF
CDR3 DNA: TGTACCAGCTCCGGGACATCGAACACCGGGGAGCTGTTTTTT

J gene: TRBJ1-5
D gene: .
clone size: many
V gene: TRBV6-1
CDR3 protein: CASSENRNSNQPQHF
CDR3 DNA: TGTGCCAGCAGTGAAAACAGAAATAGCAATCAGCCCCAGCATTTT

J gene: TRBJ1-1
D gene: TRBD1
clone size: few
V gene: TRBV5-1
CDR3 protein: CASSRNDRGGTEAFF
CDR3 DNA: TGCGCCAGCAGCAGAAATGACAGGGGAGGGACTGAAGCTTTCTTT

J gene: TRBJ1-2
D gene: .
clone size: few
V gene: TRBV12-3/TRBV12-4
CDR3 protein: CASISDGTANYGYTF
CDR3 DNA: TGTGCCAGCATCTCGGACGGAACGGCTAACTATGGCTACACCTTC

J gene: TRBJ1-4
D gene: .
clone size: .
V gene: TRBV20-1
CDR3 protein: CSARDSVRGGRLFF
CDR3 DNA: TGCAGTGCTAGAGATTCAGTGAGGGGGGGACGGCTGTTTTTT

J gene: TRBJ1-1
D gene: .
clone size: .
V gene: TRBV7-8
CDR3 protein: CASSWREGRTEAFF
CDR3 DNA: TGTGCCAGCAGCTGGAGGGAAGGGAGGACTGAAGCTTTCTTT

J gene: TRBJ1-2
D gene: TRBD1
clone size: .
V gene: TRBV7-9
CDR3 protein: CASSLGGTGHYGYTF
CDR3 DNA: TGTGCCAGCAGCTTGGGGGGGACAGGCCACTATGGCTACACCTTC